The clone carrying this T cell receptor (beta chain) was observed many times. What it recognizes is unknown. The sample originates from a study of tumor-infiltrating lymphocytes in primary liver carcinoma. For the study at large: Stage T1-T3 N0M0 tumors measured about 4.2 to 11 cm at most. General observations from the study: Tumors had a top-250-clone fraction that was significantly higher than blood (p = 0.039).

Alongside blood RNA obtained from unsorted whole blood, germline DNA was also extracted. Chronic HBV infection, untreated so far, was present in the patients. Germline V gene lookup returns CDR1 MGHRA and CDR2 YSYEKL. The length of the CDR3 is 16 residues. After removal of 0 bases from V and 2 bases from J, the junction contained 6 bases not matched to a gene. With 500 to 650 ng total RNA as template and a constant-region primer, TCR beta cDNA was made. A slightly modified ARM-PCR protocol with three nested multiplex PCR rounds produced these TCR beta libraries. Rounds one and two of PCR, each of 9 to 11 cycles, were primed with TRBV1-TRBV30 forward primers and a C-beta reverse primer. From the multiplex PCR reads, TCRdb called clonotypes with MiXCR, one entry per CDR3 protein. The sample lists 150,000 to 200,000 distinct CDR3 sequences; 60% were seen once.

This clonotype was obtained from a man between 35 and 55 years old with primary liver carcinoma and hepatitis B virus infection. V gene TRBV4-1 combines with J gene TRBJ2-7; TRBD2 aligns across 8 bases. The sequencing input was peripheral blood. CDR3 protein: CASSQDQGLVAYEQYF. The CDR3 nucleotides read TGCGCCAGCAGCCAAGATCAGGGACTAGTCGCCTACGAGCAGTACTTC.